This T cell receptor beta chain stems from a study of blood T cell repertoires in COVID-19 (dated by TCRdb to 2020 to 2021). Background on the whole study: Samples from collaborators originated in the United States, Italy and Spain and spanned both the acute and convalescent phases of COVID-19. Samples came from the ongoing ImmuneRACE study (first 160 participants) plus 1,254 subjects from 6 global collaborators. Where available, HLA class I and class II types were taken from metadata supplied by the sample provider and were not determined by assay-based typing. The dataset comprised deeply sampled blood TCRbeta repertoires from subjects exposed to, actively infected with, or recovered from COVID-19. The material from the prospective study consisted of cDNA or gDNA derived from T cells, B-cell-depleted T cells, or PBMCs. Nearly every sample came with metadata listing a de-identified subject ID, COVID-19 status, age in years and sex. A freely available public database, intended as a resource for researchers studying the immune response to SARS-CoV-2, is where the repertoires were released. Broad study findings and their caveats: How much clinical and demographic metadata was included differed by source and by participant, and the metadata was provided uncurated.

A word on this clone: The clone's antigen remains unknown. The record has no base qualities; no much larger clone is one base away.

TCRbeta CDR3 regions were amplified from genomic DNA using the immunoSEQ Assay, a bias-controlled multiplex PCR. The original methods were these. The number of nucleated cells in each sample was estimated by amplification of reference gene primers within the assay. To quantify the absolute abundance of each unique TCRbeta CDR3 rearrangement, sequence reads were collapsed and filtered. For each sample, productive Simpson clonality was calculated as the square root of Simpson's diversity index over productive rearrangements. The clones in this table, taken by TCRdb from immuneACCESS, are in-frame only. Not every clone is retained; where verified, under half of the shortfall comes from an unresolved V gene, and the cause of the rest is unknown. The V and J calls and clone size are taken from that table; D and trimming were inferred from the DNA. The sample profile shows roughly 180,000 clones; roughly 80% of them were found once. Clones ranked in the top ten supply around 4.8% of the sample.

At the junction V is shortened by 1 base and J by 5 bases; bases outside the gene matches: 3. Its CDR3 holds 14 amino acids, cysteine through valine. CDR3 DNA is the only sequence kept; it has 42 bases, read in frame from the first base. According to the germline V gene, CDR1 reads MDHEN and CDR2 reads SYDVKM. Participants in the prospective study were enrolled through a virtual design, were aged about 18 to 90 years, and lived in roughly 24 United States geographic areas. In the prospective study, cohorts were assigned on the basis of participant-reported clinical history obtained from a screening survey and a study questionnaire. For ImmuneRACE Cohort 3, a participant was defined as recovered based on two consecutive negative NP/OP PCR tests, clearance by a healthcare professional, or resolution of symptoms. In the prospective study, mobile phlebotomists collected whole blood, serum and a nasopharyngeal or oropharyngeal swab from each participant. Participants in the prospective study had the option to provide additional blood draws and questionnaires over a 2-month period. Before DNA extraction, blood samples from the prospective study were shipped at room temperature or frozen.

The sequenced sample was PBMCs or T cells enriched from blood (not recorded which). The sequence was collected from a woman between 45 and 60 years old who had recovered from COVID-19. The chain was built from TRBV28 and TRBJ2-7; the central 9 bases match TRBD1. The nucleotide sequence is TGTGCCAGCAGTTTATCGGACAGGGGCAACGAGCAGTACGTC. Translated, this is CASSLSDRGNEQYV.